This entry features one T cell receptor beta chain sequence. Its antigen is unidentified. The data were obtained in a study of cytomegalovirus exposure and HLA in healthy donors. At the level of the study: Early released data comprised tens of millions of unique TCRs from HLA-typed donors. The study, taken as a whole, reports: TCR association rates varied by HLA locus in a later analysis, with DRB1 highest and HLA-C lowest. Investigators reported 150 to 200 TCR beta chains as tied to cytomegalovirus.

Researchers ran the PCR with 60 Vbeta and 13 Jbeta primers. Sequencing was performed with immunoSEQ multiplex PCR; in TCRdb, only in-frame clones are kept and a portion is missing. The table shows 110,000 to 150,000 clones, with roughly 70% occurring only once. This CDR3 has 14 residues. CDR1 is MDHEN, CDR2 SYDVKM, per germline. Trimming cost V 6 bases and J 1 base, with 12 bases left between them. Material: PBMCs. This chain uses TRBV28 with TRBJ1-1; D call uncertain. This clonotype was sampled from a man in his sixties in good health and CMV-seronegative. In DNA, the CDR3 is TGTGCCAGCAGGGTGGGAGTGAGGAACACTGAAGCTTTCTTT. Translating it yields CASRVGVRNTEAFF.